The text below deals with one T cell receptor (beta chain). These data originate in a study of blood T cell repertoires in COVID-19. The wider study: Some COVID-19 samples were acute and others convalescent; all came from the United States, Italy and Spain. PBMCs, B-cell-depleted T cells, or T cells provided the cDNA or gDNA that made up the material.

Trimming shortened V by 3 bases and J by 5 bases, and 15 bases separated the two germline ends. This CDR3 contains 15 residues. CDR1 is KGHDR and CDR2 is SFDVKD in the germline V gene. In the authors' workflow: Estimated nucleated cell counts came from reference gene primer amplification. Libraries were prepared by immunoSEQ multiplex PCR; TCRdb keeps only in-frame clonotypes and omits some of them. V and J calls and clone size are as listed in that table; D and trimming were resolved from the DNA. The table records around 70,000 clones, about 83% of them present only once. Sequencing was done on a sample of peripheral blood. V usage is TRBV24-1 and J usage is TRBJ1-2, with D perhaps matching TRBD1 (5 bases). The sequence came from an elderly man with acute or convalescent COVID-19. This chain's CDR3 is CATSDPSGEAYGYTF. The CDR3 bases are TGTGCCACCAGTGATCCGTCGGGGGAGGCATATGGCTACACCTTC.